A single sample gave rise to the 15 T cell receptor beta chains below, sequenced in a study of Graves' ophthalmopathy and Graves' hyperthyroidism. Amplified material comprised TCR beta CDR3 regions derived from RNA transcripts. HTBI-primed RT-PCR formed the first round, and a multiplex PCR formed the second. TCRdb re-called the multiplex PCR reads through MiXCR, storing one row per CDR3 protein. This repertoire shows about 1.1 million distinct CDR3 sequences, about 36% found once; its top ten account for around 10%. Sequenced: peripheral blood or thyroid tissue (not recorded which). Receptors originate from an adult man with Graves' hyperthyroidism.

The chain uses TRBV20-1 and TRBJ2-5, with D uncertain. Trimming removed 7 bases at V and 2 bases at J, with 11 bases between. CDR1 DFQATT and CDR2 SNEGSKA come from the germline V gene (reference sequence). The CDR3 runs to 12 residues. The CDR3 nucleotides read TGCAGTGGTCGAGAGGTACAAGAGACCCAGTACTTC. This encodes CSGREVQETQYF.

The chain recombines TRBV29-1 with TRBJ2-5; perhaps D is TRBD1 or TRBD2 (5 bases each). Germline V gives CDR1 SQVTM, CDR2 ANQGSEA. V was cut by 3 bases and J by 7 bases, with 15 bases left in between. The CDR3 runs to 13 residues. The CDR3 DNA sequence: TGCAGCGTTGATCCGGGGACGGTAGGGACCCAGTACTTC. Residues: CSVDPGTVGTQYF.

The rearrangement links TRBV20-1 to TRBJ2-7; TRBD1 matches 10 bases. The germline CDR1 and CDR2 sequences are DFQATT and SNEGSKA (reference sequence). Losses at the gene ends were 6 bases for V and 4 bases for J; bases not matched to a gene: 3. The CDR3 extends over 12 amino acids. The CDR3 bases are TGCAGTGCCGGGACAGGGGAATACGAGCAGTACTTC. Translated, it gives CSAGTGEYEQYF.

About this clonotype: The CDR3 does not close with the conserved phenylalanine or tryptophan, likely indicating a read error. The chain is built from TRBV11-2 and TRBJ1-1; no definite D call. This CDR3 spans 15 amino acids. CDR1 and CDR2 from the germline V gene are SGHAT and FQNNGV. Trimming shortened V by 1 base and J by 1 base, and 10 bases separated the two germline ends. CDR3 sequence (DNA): TGTGCCAGCAGCTTAGGGGTGGTGGGGAACACTGAAGCTTTCCTT. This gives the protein CASSLGVVGNTEAFL.

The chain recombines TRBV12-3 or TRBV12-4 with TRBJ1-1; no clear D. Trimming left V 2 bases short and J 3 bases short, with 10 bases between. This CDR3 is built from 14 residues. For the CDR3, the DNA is TGTGCCAGCAGTTTAATTTTTCGGGACACTGAAGCTTTCTTT. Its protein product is CASSLIFRDTEAFF.

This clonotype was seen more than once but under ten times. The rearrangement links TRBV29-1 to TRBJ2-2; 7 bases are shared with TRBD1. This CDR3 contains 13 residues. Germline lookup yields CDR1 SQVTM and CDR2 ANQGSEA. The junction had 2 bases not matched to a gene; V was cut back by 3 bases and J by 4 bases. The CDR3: CSVDTGATGELFF. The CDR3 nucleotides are TGCAGCGTTGATACAGGGGCCACCGGGGAGCTGTTTTTT.

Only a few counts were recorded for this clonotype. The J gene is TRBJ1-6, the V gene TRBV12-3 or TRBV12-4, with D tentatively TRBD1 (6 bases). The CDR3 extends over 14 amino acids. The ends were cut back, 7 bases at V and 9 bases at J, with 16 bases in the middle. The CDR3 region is CASTDRTPGSPLHF. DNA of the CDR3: TGTGCCAGCACCGACAGGACGCCAGGTTCACCCCTCCACTTT.

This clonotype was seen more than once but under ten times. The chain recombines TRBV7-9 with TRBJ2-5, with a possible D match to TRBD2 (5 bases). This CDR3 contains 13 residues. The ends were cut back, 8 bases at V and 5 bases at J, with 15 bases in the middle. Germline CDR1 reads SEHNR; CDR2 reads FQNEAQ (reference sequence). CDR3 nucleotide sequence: TGTGCCAGCCGGCGGGCGAGAGGGGAGACCCAGTACTTC. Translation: CASRRARGETQYF.

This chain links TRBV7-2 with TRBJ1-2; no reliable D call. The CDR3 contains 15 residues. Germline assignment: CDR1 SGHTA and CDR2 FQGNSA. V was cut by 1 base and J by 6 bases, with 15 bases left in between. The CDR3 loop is CASSLGARNVHGYTF. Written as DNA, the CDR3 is TGTGCCAGCAGCTTAGGTGCGCGGAACGTGCATGGCTACACCTTC. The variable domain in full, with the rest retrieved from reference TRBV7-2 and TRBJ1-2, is GAGVSQSPSNKVTEKGKDVELRCDPISGHTALYWYRQSLGQGLEFLIYFQGNSAPDKSGLPSDRFSAERTGGSVSTLTIQRTQQEDSAVYLCASSLGARNVHGYTFGSGTRLTVV.

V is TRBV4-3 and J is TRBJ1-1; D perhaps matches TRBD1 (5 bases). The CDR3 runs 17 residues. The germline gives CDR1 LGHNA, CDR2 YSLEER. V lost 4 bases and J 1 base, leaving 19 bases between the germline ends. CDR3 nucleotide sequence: TGCGCCAGCAGCCCCTCGGGAACGGGACCCACGAACACTGAAGCTTTCTTT. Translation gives CASSPSGTGPTNTEAFF.

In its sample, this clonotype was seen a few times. The CDR3 loop is CASTPGQGFNEQYF. The CDR3 nucleotides are TGCGCCAGCACCCCGGGACAGGGGTTCAACGAGCAGTACTTC. The chain links TRBV10-2 to TRBJ2-7; 10 positions match TRBD1. Germline CDR1 and CDR2: WSHSY and SAAADI. Losses at the gene ends were 7 bases for V and 5 bases for J; bases not matched to a gene: 8. The CDR3 is made up of 14 amino acids.

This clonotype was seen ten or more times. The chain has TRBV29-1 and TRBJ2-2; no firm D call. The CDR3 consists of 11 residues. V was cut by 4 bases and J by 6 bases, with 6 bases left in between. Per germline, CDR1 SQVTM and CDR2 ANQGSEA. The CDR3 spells CSVVSSGELFF. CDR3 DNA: TGCAGCGTTGTGAGTTCCGGGGAGCTGTTTTTT.

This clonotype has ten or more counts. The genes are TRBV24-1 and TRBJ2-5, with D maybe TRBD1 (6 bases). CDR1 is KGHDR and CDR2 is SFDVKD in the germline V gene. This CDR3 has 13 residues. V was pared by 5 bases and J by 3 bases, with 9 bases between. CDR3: CATSVGDKETQYF. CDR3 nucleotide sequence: TGTGCCACCAGTGTGGGGGACAAAGAGACCCAGTACTTC.

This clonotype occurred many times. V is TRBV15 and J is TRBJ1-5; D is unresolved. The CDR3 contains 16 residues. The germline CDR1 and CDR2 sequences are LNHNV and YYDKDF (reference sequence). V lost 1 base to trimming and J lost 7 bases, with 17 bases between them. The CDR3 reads CATSRVGRQREQPQHF. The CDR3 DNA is TGTGCCACCAGCAGAGTTGGTAGGCAACGAGAACAGCCCCAGCATTTT.

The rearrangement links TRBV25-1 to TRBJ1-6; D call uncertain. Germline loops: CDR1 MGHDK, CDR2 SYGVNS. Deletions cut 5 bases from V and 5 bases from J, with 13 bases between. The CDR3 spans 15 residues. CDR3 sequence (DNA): TGTGCCAGCAGTTTAGCGGCCTCTGATAATTCACCCCTCCACTTT. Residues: CASSLAASDNSPLHF.